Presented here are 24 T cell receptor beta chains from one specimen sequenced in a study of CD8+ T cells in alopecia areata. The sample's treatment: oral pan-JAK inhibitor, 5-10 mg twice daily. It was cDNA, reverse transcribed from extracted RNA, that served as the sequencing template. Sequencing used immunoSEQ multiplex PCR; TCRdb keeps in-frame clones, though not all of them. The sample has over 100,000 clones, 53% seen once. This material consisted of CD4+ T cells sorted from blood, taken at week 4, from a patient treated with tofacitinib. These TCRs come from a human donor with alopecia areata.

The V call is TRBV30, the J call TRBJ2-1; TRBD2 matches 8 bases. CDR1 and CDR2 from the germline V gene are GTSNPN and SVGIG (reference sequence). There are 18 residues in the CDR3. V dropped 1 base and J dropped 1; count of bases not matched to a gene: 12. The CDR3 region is CAWSGGGPPDSSYNEQFF. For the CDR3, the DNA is TGTGCCTGGAGTGGCGGGGGGCCTCCCGACTCTTCCTACAATGAGCAGTTCTTC.

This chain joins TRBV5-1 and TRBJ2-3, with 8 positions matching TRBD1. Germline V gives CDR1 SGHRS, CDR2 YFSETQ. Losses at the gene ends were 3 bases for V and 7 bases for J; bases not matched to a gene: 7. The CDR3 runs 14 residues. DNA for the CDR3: TGCGCCAGCAGCTCCGCAGGGGGCGAAAATACGCAGTATTTT. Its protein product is CASSSAGGENTQYF.

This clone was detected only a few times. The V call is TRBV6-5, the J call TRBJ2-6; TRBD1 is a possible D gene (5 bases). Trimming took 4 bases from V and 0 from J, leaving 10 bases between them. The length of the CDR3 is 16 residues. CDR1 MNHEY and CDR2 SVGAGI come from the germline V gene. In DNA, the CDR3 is TGTGCCAGCAGTTCAAGGGGTCGCTCTGGGGCCAACGTCCTGACTTTC. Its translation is CASSSRGRSGANVLTF.

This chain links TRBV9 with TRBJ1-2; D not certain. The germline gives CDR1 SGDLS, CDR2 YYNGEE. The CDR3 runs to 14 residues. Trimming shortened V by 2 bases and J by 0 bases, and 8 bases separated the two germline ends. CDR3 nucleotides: TGTGCCAGCAGCGTTAGAGTGGCTAACTATGGCTACACCTTC. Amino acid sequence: CASSVRVANYGYTF. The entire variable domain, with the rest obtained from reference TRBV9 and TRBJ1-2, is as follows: DSGVTQTPKHLITATGQRVTLRCSPRSGDLSVYWYQQSLDQGLQFLIQYYNGEERAKGNILERFSAQQFPDLHSELNLSSLELGDSALYFCASSVRVANYGYTFGSGTRLTVV.

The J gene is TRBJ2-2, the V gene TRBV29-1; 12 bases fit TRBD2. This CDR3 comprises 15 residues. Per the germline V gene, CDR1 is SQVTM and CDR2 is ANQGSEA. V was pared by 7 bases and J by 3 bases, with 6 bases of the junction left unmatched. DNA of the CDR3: TGCAGCGGGAAGGGACTAGCGGGCGACACCGGGGAGCTGTTTTTT. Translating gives CSGKGLAGDTGELFF.

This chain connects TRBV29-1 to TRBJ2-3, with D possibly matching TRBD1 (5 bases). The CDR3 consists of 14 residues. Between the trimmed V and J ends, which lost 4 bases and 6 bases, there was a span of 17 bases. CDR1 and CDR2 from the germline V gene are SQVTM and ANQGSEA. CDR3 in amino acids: CSVVNQDTRDTQYF. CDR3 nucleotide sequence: TGCAGCGTTGTAAATCAGGACACCAGGGATACGCAGTATTTT.

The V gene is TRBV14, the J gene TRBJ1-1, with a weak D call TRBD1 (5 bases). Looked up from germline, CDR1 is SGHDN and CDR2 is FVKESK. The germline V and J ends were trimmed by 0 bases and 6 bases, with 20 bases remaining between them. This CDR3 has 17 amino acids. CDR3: CASSQERWRGPRAEAFF. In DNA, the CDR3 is TGTGCCAGCAGCCAAGAACGATGGCGGGGCCCCAGGGCTGAAGCTTTCTTT.

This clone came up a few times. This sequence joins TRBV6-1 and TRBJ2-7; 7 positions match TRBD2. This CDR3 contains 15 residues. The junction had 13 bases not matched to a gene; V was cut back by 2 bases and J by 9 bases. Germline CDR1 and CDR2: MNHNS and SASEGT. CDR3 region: CASSESSSGRLGQYF. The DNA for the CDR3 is TGTGCCAGCAGTGAAAGCTCTAGCGGCCGCCTGGGGCAGTACTTC.

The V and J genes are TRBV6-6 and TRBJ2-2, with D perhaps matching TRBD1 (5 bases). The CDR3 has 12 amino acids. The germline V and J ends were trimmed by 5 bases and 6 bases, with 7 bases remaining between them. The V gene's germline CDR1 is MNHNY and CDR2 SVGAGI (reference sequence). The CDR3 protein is CASSRRAGELFF. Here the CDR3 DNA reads TGTGCCAGCAGTCGCAGGGCCGGGGAGCTGTTTTTT.

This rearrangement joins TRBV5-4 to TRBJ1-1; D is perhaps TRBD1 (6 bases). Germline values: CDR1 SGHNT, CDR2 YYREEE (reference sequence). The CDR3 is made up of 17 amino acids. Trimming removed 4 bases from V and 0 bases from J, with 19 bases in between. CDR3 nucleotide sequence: TGTGCCAGCAGCCACCCTACAGGGACGCGCGTGAACACTGAAGCTTTCTTT. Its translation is CASSHPTGTRVNTEAFF. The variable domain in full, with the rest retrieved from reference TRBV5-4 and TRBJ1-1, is ETGVTQSPTHLIKTRGQQVTLRCSSQSGHNTVSWYQQALGQGPQFIFQYYREEENGRGNFPPRFSGLQFPNYSSELNVNALELDDSALYLCASSHPTGTRVNTEAFFGQGTRLTVV.

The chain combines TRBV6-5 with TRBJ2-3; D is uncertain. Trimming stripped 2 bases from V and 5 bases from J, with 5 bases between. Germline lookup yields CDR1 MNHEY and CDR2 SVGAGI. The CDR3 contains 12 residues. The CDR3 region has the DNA TGTGCCAGCAGTTACCCAAAAGATACGCAGTATTTT. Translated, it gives CASSYPKDTQYF.

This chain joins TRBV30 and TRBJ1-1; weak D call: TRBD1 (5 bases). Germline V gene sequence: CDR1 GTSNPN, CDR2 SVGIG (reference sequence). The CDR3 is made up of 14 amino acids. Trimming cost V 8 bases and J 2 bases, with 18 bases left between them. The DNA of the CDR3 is TGTGCCCGGACCCCTGGGACCTCTAACACTGAAGCTTTCTTT. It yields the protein CARTPGTSNTEAFF. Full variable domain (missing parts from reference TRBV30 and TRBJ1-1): SQTIHQWPATLVQPVGSPLSLECTVEGTSNPNLYWYRQAAGRGLQLLFYSVGIGQISSEVPQNLSASRPQDRQFILSSKKLLLSDSGFYLCARTPGTSNTEAFFGQGTRLTVV.

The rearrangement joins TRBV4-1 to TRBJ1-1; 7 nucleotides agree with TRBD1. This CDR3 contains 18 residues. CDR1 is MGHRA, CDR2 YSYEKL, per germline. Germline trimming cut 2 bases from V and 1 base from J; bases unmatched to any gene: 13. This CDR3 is CASSQLRGQGGWNTEAFF. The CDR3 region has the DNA TGCGCCAGCAGCCAACTTAGGGGCCAGGGGGGATGGAACACTGAAGCTTTCTTT.

The CDR3 loop is CASLAREEYGYTF. The CDR3 DNA reads TGTGCCAGCCTCGCCCGGGAGGAGTATGGCTACACCTTC. The chain combines TRBV6-6 with TRBJ1-2; D is unresolved. CDR3 length: 13 amino acids. With 8 bases removed from V and 5 bases from J, the gap between germline ends came to 15 bases. Germline V gene sequence: CDR1 MNHNY, CDR2 SVGAGI (reference sequence).

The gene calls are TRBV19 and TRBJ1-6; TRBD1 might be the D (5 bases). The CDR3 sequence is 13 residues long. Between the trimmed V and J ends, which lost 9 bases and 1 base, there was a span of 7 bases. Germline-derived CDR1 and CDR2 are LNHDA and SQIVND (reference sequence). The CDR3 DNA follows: TGTGCCAGCAGGGTTTCCTATAATTCACCCCTCCACTTT. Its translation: CASRVSYNSPLHF.

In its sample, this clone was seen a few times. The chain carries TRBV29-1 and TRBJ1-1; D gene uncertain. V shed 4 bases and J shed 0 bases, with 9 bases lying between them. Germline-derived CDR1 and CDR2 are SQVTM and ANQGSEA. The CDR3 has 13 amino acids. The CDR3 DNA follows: TGCAGCGTTGTTGGGGTTCTGAACACTGAAGCTTTCTTT. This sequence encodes CSVVGVLNTEAFF.

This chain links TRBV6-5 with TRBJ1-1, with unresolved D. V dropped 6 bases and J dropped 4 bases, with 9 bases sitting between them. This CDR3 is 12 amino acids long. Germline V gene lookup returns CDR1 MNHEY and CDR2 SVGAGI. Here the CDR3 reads CASSSAGTEAFF. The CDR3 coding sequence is TGTGCCAGCAGCTCCGCGGGCACTGAAGCTTTCTTT.

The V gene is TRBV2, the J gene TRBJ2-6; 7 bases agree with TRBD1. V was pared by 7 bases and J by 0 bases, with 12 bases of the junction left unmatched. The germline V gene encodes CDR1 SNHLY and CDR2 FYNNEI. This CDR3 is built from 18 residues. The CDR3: CASKIQGWETSGANVLTF. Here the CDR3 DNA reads TGTGCCAGCAAAATACAGGGGTGGGAAACCTCTGGGGCCAACGTCCTGACTTTC.

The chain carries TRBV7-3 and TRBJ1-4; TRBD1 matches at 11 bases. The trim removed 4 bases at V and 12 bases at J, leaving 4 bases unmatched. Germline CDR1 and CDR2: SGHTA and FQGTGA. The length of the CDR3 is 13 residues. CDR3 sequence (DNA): TGTGCCAGCAGCTGGACAGGGGGCGAAGAACTGTTTTTT. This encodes CASSWTGGEELFF.

This CDR3 reads CASSYTLEGPLHF. The CDR3 bases are TGTGCCAGCAGTTACACACTTGAGGGTCCCCTCCACTTT. V is TRBV6-5 and J is TRBJ1-6, with unresolved D. The CDR3 loop spans 13 amino acids. Germline V gene lookup returns CDR1 MNHEY and CDR2 SVGAGI. The V end lost 2 bases, the J end lost 13 bases, and 12 bases lay between the germline ends.

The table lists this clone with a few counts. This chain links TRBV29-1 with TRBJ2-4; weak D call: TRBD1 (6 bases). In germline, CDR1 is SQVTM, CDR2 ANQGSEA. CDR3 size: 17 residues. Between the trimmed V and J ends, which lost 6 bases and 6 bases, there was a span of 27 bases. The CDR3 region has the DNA TGCAGCGTAAAGAAAGTTTCAGGAGCCAGGGGCTTAAACATTCAGTACTTC. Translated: CSVKKVSGARGLNIQYF.

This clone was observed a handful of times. In nucleotides, the CDR3 is TGTGCCAGCAGTAGGGGGCAGGCCTACGAGCAGTACTTC. This translates into CASSRGQAYEQYF. The chain is built from TRBV27 and TRBJ2-7, with 7 bases aligning to TRBD1. Germline V gene sequence: CDR1 MNHEY, CDR2 SMNVEV (reference sequence). V was clipped by 5 bases and J by 2 bases; unmatched bases: 3. The CDR3 loop spans 13 amino acids.

The CDR3 DNA sequence: TGTGCCAGCAGTTACTCGGCTCAGTTGAACACTGAAGCTTTCTTT. It codes for CASSYSAQLNTEAFF. This chain joins TRBV6-6 and TRBJ1-1, with no clear D. Germline values: CDR1 MNHNY, CDR2 SVGAGI (reference sequence). The CDR3 is 15 residues long. Trimming took off 0 bases at V and 0 bases at J, with 8 bases between the two ends.

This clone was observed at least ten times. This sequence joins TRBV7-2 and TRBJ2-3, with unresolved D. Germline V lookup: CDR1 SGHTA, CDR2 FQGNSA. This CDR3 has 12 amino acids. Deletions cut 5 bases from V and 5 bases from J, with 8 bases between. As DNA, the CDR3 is TGTGCCAGCAGCCCATACGGAGATACGCAGTATTTT. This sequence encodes CASSPYGDTQYF.